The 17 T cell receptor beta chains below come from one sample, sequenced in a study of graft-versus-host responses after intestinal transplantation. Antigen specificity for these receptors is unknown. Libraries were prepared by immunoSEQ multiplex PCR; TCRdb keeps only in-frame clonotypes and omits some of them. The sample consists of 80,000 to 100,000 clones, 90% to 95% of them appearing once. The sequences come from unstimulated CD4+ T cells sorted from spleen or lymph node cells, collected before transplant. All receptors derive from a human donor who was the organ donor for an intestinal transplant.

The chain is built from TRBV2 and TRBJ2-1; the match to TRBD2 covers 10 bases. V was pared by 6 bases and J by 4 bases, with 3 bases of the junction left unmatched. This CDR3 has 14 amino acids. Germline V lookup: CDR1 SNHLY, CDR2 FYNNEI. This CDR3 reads CASRLAGEYNEQFF. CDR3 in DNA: TGTGCCAGCAGGCTAGCGGGGGAGTACAATGAGCAGTTCTTC.

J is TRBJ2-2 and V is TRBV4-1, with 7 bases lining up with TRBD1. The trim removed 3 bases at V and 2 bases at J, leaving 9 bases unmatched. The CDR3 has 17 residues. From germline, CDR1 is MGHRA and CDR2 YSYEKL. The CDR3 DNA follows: TGCGCCAGCAGCCATACTGTGAGACAGGGTAACACCGGGGAGCTGTTTTTT. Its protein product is CASSHTVRQGNTGELFF.

CDR3 in DNA: TGTGCCAGCAGGCCCTCCGCGGACAGATACTACACCGGGGAGCTGTTTTTT. Protein product: CASRPSADRYYTGELFF. The chain recombines TRBV27 with TRBJ2-2, with D perhaps TRBD1 (6 bases). Germline V gene lookup returns CDR1 MNHEY and CDR2 SMNVEV (reference sequence). The ends were cut back, 6 bases at V and 3 bases at J, with 20 bases in the middle. CDR3 length equals 17 residues.

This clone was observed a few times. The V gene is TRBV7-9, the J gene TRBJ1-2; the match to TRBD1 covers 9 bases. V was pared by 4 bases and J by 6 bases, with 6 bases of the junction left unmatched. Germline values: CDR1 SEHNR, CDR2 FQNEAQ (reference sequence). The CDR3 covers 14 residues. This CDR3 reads CASSSSGTGHGYTF. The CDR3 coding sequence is TGTGCCAGCAGCTCCTCCGGGACAGGGCATGGCTACACCTTC.

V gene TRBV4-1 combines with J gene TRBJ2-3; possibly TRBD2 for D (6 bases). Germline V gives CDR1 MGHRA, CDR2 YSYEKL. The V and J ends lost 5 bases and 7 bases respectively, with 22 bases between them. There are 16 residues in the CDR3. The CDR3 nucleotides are TGCGCCAGCAGCTCTTGGACTACCACGTCAATAAATACGCAGTATTTT. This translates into CASSSWTTTSINTQYF.

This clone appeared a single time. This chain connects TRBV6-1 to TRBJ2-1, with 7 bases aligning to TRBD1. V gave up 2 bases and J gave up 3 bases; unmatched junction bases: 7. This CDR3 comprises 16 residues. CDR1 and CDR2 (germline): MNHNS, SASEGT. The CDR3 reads CASSERGRGNYNEQFF. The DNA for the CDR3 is TGTGCCAGCAGTGAACGCGGCAGGGGGAACTACAATGAGCAGTTCTTC.

The chain's CDR3 is CASSLWGAGELFF. The CDR3 region has the DNA TGTGCCAGCAGCTTGTGGGGGGCCGGGGAGCTGTTTTTT. This chain uses TRBV5-4 with TRBJ2-2; TRBD2 might be the D (6 bases). Germline CDR1 SGHNT, CDR2 YYREEE (reference sequence). The CDR3 totals 13 residues. With 1 base removed from V and 6 bases from J, the gap between germline ends came to 7 bases.

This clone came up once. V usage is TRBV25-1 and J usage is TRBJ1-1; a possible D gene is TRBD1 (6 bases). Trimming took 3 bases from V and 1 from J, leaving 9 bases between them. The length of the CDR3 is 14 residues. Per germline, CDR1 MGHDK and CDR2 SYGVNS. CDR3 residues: CASSDSQGNTEAFF. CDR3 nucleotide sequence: TGTGCCAGCAGTGACTCACAGGGGAACACTGAAGCTTTCTTT.

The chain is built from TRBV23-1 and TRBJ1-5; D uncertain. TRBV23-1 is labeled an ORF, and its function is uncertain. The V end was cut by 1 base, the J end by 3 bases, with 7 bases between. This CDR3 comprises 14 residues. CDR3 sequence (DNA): TGCGCCAGCAGTCAATGGCGACACAATCAGCCCCAGCATTTT. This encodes CASSQWRHNQPQHF.

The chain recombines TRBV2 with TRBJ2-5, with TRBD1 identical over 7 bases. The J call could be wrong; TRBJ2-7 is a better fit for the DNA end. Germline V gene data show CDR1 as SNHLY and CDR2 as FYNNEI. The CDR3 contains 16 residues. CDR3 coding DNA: TGTGCCAGCAGCTCCTCACTGGACAGGCACTCCTACGAGCAGTACTTC. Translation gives CASSSSLDRHSYEQYF.

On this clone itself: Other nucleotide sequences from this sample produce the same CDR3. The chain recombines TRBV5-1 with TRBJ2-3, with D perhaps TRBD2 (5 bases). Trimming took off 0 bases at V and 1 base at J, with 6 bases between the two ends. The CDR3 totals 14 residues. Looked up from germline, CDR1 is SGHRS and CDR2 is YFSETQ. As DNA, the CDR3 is TGCGCCAGCAGCTTGGCCGGGGGCACAGATACGCAGTATTTT. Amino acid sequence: CASSLAGGTDTQYF.

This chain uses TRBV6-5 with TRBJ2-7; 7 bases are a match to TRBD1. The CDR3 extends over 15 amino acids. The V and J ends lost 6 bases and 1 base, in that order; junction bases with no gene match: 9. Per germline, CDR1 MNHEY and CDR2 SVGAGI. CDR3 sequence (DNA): TGTGCCAGCAGCTACCTTAAACAGGGGTCCTACGAGCAGTACTTC. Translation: CASSYLKQGSYEQYF.

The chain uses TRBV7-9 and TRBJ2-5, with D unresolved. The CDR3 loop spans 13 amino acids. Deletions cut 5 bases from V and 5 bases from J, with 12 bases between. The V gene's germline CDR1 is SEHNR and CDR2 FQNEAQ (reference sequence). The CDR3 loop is CASSPQARETQYF. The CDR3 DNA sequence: TGTGCCAGCAGCCCCCAAGCGAGGGAGACCCAGTACTTC.

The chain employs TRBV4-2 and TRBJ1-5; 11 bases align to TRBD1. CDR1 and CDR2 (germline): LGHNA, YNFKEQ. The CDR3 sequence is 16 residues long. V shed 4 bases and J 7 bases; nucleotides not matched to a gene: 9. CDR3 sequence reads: CASSRAGTGGRQPQHF. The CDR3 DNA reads TGTGCCAGCAGCCGAGCCGGGACAGGGGGAAGGCAGCCCCAGCATTTT.

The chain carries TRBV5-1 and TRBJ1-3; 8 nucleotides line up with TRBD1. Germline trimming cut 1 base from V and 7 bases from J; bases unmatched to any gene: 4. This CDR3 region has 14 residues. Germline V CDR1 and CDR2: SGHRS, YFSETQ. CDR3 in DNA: TGCGCCAGCAGCTTGACCGGGACAGGCAACACCATATATTTT. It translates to CASSLTGTGNTIYF.

The CDR3 nucleotides are TGTGCCACCAGCGCCCTTGGACAGAAAGAAGCTTTCTTT. Translated, it gives CATSALGQKEAFF. The J gene is TRBJ1-1, the V gene TRBV15, with D perhaps matching TRBD1 (6 bases). CDR1 and CDR2 from the germline V gene are LNHNV and YYDKDF (reference sequence). Between the trimmed V and J ends, which lost 5 bases and 8 bases, there was a span of 15 bases. The CDR3 covers 13 residues.

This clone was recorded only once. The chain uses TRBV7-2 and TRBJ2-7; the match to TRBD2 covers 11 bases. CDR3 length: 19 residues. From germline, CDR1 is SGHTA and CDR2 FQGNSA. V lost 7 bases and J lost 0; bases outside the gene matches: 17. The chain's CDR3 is CASTRRLAGGYKSSYEQYF. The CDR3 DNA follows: TGTGCCAGCACCCGACGGCTAGCGGGGGGTTATAAGAGCTCCTACGAGCAGTACTTC.